Listed below are T cell receptor beta chains from one sample, sequenced in a study of molecular identifiers for immune sequencing clone quantification. TCRdb re-called the PCR reads with MiXCR, one entry per CDR3 protein. Among over 85,000 distinct CDR3 sequences listed, under 40% were seen once. Sequencing input: naive CD8+ T cells from blood, with Jurkat cell RNA spiked in. The origin of the receptors is a human donor in good health. Some libraries in this study had Jurkat cell RNA spiked in. Each CDR3 is given with its conserved first and last residue. The D gene is left open where the match is weak. Clone size is shown for a subset of rows, as once, few, many or a class of expanded clone.

CDR3 protein	CDR3 DNA	clone size	D gene	V gene	J gene
CASTDSGHQPQHF	TGTGCCAGCACCGATTCAGGGCATCAGCCCCAGCATTTT	few	-	TRBV6-2/TRBV6-3	TRBJ1-5
CASSVQGVYEQYF	TGCGCCAGCAGTGTTCAGGGGGTCTACGAGCAGTACTTC	-	TRBD1	TRBV10-2	TRBJ2-7
CASSFLAGGTDTQYF	TGTGCCAGCAGCTTCCTAGCGGGAGGTACAGATACGCAGTATTTT	many	TRBD2	TRBV7-6	TRBJ2-3
CASSVDNEEPQYF	TGTGCCAGCAGCGTGGACAACGAAGAGCCCCAGTACTTC	once	-	TRBV9	TRBJ2-5
CATGPAGTDTQYF	TGTGCCACCGGTCCAGCCGGCACAGATACGCAGTATTTT	-	-	TRBV24-1	TRBJ2-3
CASSVGWTANTGELFF	TGTGCCAGCAGCGTAGGTTGGACAGCGAACACCGGGGAGCTGTTTTTT	-	-	TRBV9	TRBJ2-2
CASSLARGVRRSSPLHF	TGTGCCAGCAGTTTAGCGAGGGGTGTCAGGCGGAGTTCACCCCTCCACTTT	few	-	TRBV12-3/TRBV12-4	TRBJ1-6
CASSWTGTTGELFF	TGTGCCAGCAGTTGGACAGGGACCACCGGGGAGCTGTTTTTT	few	TRBD1	TRBV12-3/TRBV12-4	TRBJ2-2
CASWLGNEQYF	TGTGCCAGCTGGCTGGGGAACGAGCAGTACTTC	few	-	TRBV27	TRBJ2-7
CASSQVLYTDTQYF	TGTGCCAGCAGCCAAGTTCTGTACACAGATACGCAGTATTTT	-	-	TRBV4-2	TRBJ2-3
CASSLDRGKTYEQYF	TGTGCCAGCAGCCTCGACAGGGGAAAGACCTACGAGCAGTACTTC	few	TRBD1	TRBV2	TRBJ2-7
CATTKADTQYF	TGTGCCACTACTAAAGCAGATACGCAGTATTTT	-	-	TRBV24-1	TRBJ2-3
CASSPHRARGADTQYF	TGTGCCAGCAGCCCCCACCGGGCCCGTGGCGCAGATACGCAGTATTTT	many	-	TRBV4-2	TRBJ2-3
CASSQQLGQSYEQYF	TGTGCCAGCAGCCAACAACTCGGACAATCCTACGAGCAGTACTTC	-	-	TRBV3-1	TRBJ2-7
CASSLWTDTEAFF	TGTGCCAGCAGTTTATGGACAGACACTGAAGCTTTCTTT	many	-	TRBV28	TRBJ1-1
CSARGVKQENTGELFF	TGCAGTGCTAGAGGAGTTAAACAGGAGAACACCGGGGAGCTGTTTTTT	-	-	TRBV20-1	TRBJ2-2
CGGQVQETQYF	TGCGGAGGACAGGTACAAGAGACCCAGTACTTC	many	TRBD1	TRBV20-1	TRBJ2-5
CASSWTGRQETQYF	TGTGCCAGCAGTTGGACAGGGAGACAGGAGACCCAGTACTTC	few	TRBD1	TRBV12-3/TRBV12-4	TRBJ2-5
CASRRGGNEQSF	TGTGCCAGCAGGAGGGGAGGAAACGAGCAGTCCTTC	-	-	TRBV27	TRBJ2-7
CASSVSGRDSGNTIYF	TGTGCCAGCAGCGTATCGGGACGCGACTCTGGAAACACCATATATTTT	many	-	TRBV9	TRBJ1-3